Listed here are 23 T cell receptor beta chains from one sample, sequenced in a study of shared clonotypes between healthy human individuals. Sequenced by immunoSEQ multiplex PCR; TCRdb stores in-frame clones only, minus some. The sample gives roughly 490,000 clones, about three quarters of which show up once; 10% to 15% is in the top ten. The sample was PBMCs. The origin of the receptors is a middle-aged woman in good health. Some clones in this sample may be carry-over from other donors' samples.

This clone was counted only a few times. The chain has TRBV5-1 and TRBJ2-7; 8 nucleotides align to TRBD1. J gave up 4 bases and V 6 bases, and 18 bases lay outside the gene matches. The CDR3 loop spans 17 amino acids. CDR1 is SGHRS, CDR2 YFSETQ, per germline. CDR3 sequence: CASTLRPGQDLPYEQYF. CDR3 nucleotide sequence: TGCGCCAGCACCCTACGTCCGGGACAGGACCTTCCATACGAGCAGTACTTC.

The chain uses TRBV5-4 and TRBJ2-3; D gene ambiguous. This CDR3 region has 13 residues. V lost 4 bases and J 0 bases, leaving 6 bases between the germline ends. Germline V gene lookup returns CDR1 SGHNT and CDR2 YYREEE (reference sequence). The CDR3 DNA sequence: TGTGCCAGCAGCCCCGTCAGCACAGATACGCAGTATTTT. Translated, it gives CASSPVSTDTQYF.

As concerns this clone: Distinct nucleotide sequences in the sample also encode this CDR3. The CDR3 spells CATSRDRGTYEQYF. The CDR3 coding sequence is TGTGCCACCAGCAGAGACCGGGGTACCTACGAGCAGTACTTC. The V call is TRBV15, the J call TRBJ2-7, with D perhaps TRBD2 (5 bases). The CDR3 extends over 14 amino acids. V was trimmed by 0 bases and J by 2 bases, leaving 8 bases between them. The germline gives CDR1 LNHNV, CDR2 YYDKDF (reference sequence). Full variable domain (outside the CDR3, taken from reference TRBV15 and TRBJ2-7): DAMVIQNPRYQVTQFGKPVTLSCSQTLNHNVMYWYQQKSSQAPKLLFHYYDKDFNNEADTPDNFQSRRPNTSFCFLDIRSPGLGDTAMYLCATSRDRGTYEQYFGPGTRLTVT.

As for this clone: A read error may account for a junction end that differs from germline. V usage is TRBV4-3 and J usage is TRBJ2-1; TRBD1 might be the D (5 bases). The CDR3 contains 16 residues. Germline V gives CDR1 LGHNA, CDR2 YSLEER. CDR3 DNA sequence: TGCGCCAGCGGCCAAGGGAACAGGTGGGAAGACAATGAGCAGTTCTTC. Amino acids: CASGQGNRWEDNEQFF.

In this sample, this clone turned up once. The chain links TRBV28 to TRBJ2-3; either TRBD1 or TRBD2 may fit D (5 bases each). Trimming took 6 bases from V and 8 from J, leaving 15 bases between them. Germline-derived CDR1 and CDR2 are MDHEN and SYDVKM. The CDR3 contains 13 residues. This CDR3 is CASSPPAGTTQYF. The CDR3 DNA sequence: TGTGCCAGCAGCCCCCCAGCCGGGACTACGCAGTATTTT.

Here the CDR3 reads CASSSYSGANTGELFF. For the CDR3, the DNA is TGTGCCAGCAGCTCGTATAGCGGTGCGAACACCGGGGAGCTGTTTTTT. The chain is built from TRBV5-4 and TRBJ2-2; weak D call: TRBD2 (6 bases). Germline V gene sequence: CDR1 SGHNT, CDR2 YYREEE (reference sequence). The CDR3 runs 16 residues. Trimming cost V 3 bases and J 0 bases, with 12 bases left between them.

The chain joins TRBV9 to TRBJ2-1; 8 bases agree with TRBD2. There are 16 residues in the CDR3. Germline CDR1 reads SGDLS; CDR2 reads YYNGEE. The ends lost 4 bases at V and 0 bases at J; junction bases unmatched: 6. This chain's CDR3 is CASSLLAGPSYNEQFF. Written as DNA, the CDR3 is TGTGCCAGCAGCCTCTTAGCGGGACCCTCCTACAATGAGCAGTTCTTC.

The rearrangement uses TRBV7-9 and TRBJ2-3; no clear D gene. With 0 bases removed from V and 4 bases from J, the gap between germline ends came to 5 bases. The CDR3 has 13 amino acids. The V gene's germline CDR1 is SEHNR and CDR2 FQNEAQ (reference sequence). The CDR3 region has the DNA TGTGCCAGCAGCTTAGCGTTCCCAGATACGCAGTATTTT. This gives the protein CASSLAFPDTQYF.

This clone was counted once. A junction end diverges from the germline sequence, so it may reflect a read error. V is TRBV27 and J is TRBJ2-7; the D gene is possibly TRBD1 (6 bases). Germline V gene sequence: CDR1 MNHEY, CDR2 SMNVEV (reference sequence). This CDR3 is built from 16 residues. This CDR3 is CASSRSGTTSSCEQYF. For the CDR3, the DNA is TGTGCCAGCAGTCGATCTGGGACAACGAGCTCCTGCGAGCAGTACTTC.

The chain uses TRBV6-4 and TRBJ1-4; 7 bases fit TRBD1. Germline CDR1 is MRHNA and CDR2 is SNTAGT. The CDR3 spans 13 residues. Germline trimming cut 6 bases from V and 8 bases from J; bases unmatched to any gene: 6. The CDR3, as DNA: TGTGCCAGCAGACAGGGGAATCGGGAAAAACTGTTTTTT. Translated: CASRQGNREKLFF.

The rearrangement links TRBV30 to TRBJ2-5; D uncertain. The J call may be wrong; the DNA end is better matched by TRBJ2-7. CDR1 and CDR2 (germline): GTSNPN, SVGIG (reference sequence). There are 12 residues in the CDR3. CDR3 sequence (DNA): TGTGCCTGGAGTGTTACACCCTACGAGCAGTACTTC. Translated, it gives CAWSVTPYEQYF.

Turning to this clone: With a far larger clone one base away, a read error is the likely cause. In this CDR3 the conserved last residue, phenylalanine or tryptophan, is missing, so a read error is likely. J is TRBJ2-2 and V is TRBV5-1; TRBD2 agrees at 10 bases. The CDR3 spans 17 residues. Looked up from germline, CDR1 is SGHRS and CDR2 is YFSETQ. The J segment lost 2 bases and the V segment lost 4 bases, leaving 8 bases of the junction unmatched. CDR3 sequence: CASSAELAGQNTGELFI. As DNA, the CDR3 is TGCGCCAGCAGCGCAGAACTAGCGGGACAAAACACCGGGGAGCTGTTTATT.

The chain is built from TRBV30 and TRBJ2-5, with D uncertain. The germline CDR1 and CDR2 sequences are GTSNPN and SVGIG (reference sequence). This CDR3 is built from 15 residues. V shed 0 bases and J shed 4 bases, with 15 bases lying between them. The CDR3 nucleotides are TGTGCCTGGAGTGTACTTGGTGCCCCAGGAGAGACCCAGTACTTC. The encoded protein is CAWSVLGAPGETQYF.

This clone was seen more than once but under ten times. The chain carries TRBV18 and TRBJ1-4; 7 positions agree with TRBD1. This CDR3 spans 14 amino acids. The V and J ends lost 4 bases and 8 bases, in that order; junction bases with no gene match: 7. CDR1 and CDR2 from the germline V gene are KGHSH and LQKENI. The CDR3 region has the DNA TGTGCCAGCTCACAGACAGGGATGGGCGAAAAACTGTTTTTT. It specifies CASSQTGMGEKLFF. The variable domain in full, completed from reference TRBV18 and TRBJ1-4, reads NAGVMQNPRHLVRRRGQEARLRCSPMKGHSHVYWYRQLPEEGLKFMVYLQKENIIDESGMPKERFSAEFPKEGPSILRIQQVVRGDSAAYFCASSQTGMGEKLFFGSGTQLSVL.

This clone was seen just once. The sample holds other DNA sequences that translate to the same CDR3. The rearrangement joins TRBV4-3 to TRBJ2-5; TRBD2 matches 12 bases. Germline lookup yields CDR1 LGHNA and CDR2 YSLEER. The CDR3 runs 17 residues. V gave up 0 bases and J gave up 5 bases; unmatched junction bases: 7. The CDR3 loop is CASSQDLASGRGETQYF. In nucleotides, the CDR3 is TGCGCCAGCAGCCAAGATCTGGCTAGCGGGAGGGGGGAGACCCAGTACTTC.

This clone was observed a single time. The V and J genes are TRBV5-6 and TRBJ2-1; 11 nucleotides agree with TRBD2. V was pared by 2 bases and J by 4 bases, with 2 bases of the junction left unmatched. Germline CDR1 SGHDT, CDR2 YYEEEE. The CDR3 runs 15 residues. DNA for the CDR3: TGTGCCAGCAGCTTCACTAGCGGGAGTTACAATGAGCAGTTCTTC. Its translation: CASSFTSGSYNEQFF.

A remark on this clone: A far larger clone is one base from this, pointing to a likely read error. The CDR3: CASSYSPSGNYEKYF. For the CDR3, the DNA is TGTGCCAGCAGTTATTCGCCTAGCGGGAACTACGAGAAGTACTTC. The chain carries TRBV6-5 and TRBJ2-7, with 9 bases matching TRBD2. The CDR3 length is 15 residues. Germline loops: CDR1 MNHEY, CDR2 SVGAGI.

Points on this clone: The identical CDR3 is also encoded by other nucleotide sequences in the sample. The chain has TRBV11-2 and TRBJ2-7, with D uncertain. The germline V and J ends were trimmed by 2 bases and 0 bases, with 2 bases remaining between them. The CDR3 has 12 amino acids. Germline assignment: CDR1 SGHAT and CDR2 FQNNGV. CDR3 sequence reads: CASSLFSYEQYF. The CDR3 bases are TGTGCCAGCAGCTTATTCTCCTACGAGCAGTACTTC. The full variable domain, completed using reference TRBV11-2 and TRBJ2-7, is EAGVAQSPRYKIIEKRQSVAFWCNPISGHATLYWYQQILGQGPKLLIQFQNNGVVDDSQLPKDRFSAERLKGVDSTLKIQPAKLEDSAVYLCASSLFSYEQYFGPGTRLTVT.

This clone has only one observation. Here the CDR3 DNA reads TGCAGCGTTGGTTCCGGGACTAGCGGCCAAGAGACCCAGTACTTC. Translated: CSVGSGTSGQETQYF. The chain uses TRBV29-1 and TRBJ2-5; TRBD2 matches at 11 bases. With 4 bases clipped from V and 1 base from J, the junction kept 5 bases outside the gene matches. CDR3 length: 15 amino acids. Germline V lookup: CDR1 SQVTM, CDR2 ANQGSEA.

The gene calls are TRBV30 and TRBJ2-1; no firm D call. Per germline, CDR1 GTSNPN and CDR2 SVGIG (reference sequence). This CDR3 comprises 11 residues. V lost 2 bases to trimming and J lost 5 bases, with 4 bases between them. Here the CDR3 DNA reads TGTGCCTGGAGTCAGAACAATGAGCAGTTCTTC. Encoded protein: CAWSQNNEQFF.

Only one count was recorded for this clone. For the CDR3, the DNA is TGTGCCAGCAGCTTCGGAGGCATCTCTGGAAACACCATATATTTT. Translated, it gives CASSFGGISGNTIYF. V gene TRBV5-6 combines with J gene TRBJ1-3, with D unresolved. V lost 2 bases to trimming and J lost 0 bases, with 9 bases between them. The germline gives CDR1 SGHDT, CDR2 YYEEEE. The CDR3 runs 15 residues. Filled out from reference TRBV5-6 and TRBJ1-3, the complete variable domain reads DAGVTQSPTHLIKTRGQQVTLRCSPKSGHDTVSWYQQALGQGPQFIFQYYEEEERQRGNFPDRFSGHQFPNYSSELNVNALLLGDSALYLCASSFGGISGNTIYFGEGSWLTVV.

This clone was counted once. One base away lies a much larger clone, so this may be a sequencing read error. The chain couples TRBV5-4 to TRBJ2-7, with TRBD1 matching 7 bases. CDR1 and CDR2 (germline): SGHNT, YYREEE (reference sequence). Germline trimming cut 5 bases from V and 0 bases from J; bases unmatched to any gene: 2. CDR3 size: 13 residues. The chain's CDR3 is CASRRDSSYEQYF. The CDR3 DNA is TGTGCCAGCAGACGGGACAGCTCCTACGAGCAGTACTTC.

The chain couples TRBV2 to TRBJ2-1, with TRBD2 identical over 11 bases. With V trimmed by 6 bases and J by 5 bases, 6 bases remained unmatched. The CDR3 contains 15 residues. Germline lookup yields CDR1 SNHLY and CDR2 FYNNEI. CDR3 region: CASRSGTSGHNEQFF. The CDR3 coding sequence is TGTGCCAGCAGATCCGGGACTAGCGGACACAATGAGCAGTTCTTC.